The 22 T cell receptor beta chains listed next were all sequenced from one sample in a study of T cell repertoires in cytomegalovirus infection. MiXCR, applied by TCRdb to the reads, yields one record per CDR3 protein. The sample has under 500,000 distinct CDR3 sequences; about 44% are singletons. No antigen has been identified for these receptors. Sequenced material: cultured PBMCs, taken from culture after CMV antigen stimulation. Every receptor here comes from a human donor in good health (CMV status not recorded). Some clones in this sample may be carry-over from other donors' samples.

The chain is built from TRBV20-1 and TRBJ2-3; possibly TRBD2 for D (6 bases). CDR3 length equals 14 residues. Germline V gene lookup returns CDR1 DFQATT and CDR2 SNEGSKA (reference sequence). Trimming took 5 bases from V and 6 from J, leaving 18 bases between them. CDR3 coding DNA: TGCAGTGCTGGGATTAGCGGTAGCCCGGATACGCAGTATTTT. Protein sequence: CSAGISGSPDTQYF.

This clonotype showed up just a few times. This chain's CDR3 is CASTQPSGNTIYF. CDR3 bases: TGTGCCAGCACCCAGCCCTCTGGAAACACCATATATTTT. The genes are TRBV12-3 or TRBV12-4 and TRBJ1-3, with no clear D. Trimming stripped 7 bases from V and 0 bases from J, with 7 bases between. The length of the CDR3 is 13 residues.

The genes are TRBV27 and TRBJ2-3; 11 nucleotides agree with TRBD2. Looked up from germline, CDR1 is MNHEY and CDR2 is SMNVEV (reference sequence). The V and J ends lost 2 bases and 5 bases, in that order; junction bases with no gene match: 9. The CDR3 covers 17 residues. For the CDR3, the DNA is TGTGCCAGCAGTTTACGGTCCGTTAGCGGGGGGGTAGATACGCAGTATTTT. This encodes CASSLRSVSGGVDTQYF.

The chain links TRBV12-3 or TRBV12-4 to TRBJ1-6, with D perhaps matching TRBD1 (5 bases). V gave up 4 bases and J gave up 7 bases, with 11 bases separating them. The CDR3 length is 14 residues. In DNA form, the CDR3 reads TGTGCCAGCAGTTCGGGACGGTCAAATTCACCCCTCCACTTT. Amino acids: CASSSGRSNSPLHF.

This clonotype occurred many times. CDR3 sequence: CASSFWGGTDTQYF. CDR3 sequence (DNA): TGTGCCAGCAGCTTTTGGGGCGGCACAGATACGCAGTATTTT. The chain has TRBV7-8 and TRBJ2-3, with D maybe TRBD1 (5 bases). The CDR3 is 14 amino acids. Germline V gene sequence: CDR1 SGHVS, CDR2 FQNEAQ. Trimming cost V 3 bases and J 1 base, with 8 bases left between them. Filled out from reference TRBV7-8 and TRBJ2-3, the complete variable domain reads GAGVSQSPRYKVAKRGQDVALRCDPISGHVSLFWYQQALGQGPEFLTYFQNEAQLDKSGLPSDRFFAERPEGSVSTLKIQRTQQEDSAVYLCASSFWGGTDTQYFGPGTRLTVL.

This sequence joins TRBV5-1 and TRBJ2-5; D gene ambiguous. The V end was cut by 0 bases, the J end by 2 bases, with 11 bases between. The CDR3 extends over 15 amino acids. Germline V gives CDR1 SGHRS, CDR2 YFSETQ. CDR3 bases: TGCGCCAGCAGCTTGGCCCCCGGCGATCAAGAGACCCAGTACTTC. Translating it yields CASSLAPGDQETQYF.

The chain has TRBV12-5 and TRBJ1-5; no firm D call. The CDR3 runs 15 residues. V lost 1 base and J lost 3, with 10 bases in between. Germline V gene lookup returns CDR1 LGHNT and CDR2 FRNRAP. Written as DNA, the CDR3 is TGTGCTAGTGGTTTGGGGGGAGGTATCAATCAGCCCCAGCATTTT. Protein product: CASGLGGGINQPQHF.

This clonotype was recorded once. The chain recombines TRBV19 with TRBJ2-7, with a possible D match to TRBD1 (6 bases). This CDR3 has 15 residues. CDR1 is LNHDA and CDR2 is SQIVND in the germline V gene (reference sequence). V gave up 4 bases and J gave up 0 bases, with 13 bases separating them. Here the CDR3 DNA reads TGTGCCAGTAGTAGAACAGGGACCCGCTCCTACGAGCAGTACTTC. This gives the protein CASSRTGTRSYEQYF.

The CDR3 nucleotides are TGTGCCAGCAGCCGCCGGGCCGGCGCCTACATGGAGCAGTTCTTC. It specifies CASSRRAGAYMEQFF. This sequence joins TRBV7-1 and TRBJ2-1; D is undetermined. TRBV7-1 is designated an ORF whose function remains uncertain. With 5 bases removed from V and 10 bases from J, the gap between germline ends came to 21 bases. This CDR3 comprises 15 residues.

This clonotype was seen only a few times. The CDR3 here is CASSLDGPLHF. The CDR3 bases are TGTGCCAGCAGCTTGGACGGGCCCCTCCACTTT. This chain joins TRBV11-2 and TRBJ1-6, with unresolved D. Per germline, CDR1 SGHAT and CDR2 FQNNGV. Trimming removed 3 bases at V and 13 bases at J, with 7 bases between. The length of the CDR3 is 11 residues.

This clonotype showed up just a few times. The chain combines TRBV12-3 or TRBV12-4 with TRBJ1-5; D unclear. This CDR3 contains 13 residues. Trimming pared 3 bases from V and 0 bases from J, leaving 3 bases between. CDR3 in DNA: TGTGCCAGCAGTTTTTCTAGCAATCAGCCCCAGCATTTT. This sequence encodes CASSFSSNQPQHF.

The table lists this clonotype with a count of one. The CDR3 reads CASSPLVQPEPGELFF. The CDR3 DNA follows: TGTGCCAGCAGCCCCCTGGTACAGCCCGAACCCGGGGAGCTGTTTTTT. The V and J genes are TRBV7-2 and TRBJ2-2; D remains unclear. Germline CDR1 SGHTA, CDR2 FQGNSA. Trimming took 5 bases from V and 6 from J, leaving 19 bases between them. The CDR3 spans 16 residues.

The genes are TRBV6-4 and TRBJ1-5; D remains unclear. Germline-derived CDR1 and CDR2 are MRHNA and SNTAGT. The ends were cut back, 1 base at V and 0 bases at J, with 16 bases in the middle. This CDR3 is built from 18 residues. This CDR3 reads CASSDCAVWWNSNQPQHF. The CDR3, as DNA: TGTGCCAGCAGTGACTGTGCAGTTTGGTGGAATAGCAATCAGCCCCAGCATTTT.

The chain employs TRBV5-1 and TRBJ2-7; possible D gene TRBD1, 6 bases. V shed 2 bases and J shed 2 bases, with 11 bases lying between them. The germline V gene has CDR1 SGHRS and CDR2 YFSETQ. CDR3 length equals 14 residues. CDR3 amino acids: CASSFSGAAYEQYF. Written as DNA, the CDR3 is TGCGCCAGCAGCTTTTCAGGGGCCGCCTACGAGCAGTACTTC.

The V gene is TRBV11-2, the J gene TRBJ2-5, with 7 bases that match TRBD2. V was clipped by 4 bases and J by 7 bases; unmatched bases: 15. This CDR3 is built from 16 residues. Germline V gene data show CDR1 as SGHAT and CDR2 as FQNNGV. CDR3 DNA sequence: TGTGCCAGCAGCTCCCTAGCGGAAACATCTAGGGGGACCCAGTACTTC. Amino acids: CASSSLAETSRGTQYF.

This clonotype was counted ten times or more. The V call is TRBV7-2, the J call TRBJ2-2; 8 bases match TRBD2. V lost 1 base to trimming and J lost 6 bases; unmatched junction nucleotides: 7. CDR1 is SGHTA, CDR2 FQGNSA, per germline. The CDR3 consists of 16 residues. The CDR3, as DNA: TGTGCCAGCAGCTTAGGGGGACTAGTCCGGGCCGGGGAGCTGTTTTTT. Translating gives CASSLGGLVRAGELFF.

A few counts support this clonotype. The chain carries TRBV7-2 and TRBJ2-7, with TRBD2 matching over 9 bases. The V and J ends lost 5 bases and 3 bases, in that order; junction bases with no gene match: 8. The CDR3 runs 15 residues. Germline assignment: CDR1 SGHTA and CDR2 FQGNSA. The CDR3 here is CASSLSPSGNYEQYF. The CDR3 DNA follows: TGTGCCAGCAGCCTGAGCCCTAGCGGGAACTACGAGCAGTACTTC.

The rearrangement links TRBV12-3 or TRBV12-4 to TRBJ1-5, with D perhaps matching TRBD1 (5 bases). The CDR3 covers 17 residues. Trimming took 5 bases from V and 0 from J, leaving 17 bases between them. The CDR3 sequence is CASSQVGDLYSNQPQHF. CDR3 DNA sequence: TGTGCCAGCAGTCAGGTTGGGGACCTCTATAGCAATCAGCCCCAGCATTTT.

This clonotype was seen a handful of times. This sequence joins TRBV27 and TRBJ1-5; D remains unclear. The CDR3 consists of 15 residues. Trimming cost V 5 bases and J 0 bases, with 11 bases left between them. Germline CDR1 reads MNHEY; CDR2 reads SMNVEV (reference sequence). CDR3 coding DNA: TGTGCCAGCAGTCCTTTGGAACATAGCAATCAGCCCCAGCATTTT. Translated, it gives CASSPLEHSNQPQHF.

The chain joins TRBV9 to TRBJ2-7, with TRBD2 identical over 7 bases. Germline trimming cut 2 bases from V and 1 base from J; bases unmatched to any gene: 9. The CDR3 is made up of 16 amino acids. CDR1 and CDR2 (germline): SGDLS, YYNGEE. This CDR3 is CASSVGDGGGSYEQYF. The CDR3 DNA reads TGTGCCAGCAGCGTTGGGGACGGCGGGGGATCCTACGAGCAGTACTTC.

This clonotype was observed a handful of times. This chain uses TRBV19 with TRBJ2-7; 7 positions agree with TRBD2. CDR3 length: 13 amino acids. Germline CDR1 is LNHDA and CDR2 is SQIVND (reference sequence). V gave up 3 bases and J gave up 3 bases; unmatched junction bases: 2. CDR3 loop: CASSIGGGYEQYF. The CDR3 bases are TGTGCCAGTAGTATCGGCGGGGGCTACGAGCAGTACTTC.

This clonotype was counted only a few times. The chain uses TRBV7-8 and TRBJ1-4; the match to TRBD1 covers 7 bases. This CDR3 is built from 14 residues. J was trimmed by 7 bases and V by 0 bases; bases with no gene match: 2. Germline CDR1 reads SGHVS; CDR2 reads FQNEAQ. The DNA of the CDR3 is TGTGCCAGCAGCTTAGCTGGGACAGTTGAAAAACTGTTTTTT. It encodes CASSLAGTVEKLFF.